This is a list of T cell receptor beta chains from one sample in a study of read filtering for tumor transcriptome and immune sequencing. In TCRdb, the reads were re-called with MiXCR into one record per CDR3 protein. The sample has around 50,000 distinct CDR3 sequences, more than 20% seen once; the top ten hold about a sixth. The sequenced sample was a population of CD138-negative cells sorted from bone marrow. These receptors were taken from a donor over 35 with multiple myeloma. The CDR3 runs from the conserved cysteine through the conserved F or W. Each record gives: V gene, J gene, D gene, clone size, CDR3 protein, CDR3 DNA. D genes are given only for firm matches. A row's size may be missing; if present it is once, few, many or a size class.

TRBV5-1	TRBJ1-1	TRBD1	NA	CASSLIRGAPSTEAFF	TGCGCCAGCAGCTTGATCAGGGGGGCTCCTTCCACAGAAGCTTTCTTT
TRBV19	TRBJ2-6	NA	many	CASSLSAGANVLTF	TGTGCCAGTAGTCTTAGCGCTGGGGCCAACGTCCTGACTTTC
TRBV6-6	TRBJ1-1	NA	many	CASAVGGSKAEAFF	TGTGCCAGCGCCGTAGGAGGGAGTAAAGCTGAAGCTTTCTTT
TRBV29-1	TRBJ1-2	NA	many	CSVEDPVQGSYTF	TGCAGCGTTGAAGACCCGGTCCAGGGGAGCTACACCTTC
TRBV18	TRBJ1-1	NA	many	CASSPDKNTEAFF	TGTGCCAGCTCCCCTGACAAGAACACTGAAGCTTTCTTT
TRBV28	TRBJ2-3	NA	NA	CASSLYSLGGTVTQYF	TGTGCCAGCAGTTTATATTCATTGGGCGGCACAGTTACGCAGTATTTT
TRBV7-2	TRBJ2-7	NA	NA	CASSSAGTSYEQYF	TGTGCCAGCAGTTCCGCGGGAACCTCCTACGAGCAGTACTTC
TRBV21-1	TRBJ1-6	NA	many	CASSKVAVPSPNFLSSYNSPLHF	TGTGCCAGCAGCAAAGTGGCGGTTCCGAGCCCAAATTTTCTTAGCTCCTATAATTCACCCCTCCACTTT
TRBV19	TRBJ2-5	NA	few	CASSIMDGQGVETQYF	TGTGCCAGTAGTATCATGGACGGCCAAGGGGTCGAGACCCAGTACTTC
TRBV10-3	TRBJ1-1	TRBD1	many	CAISENLGQGGTEAFF	TGTGCCATCAGTGAGAATCTGGGACAGGGAGGCACTGAAGCTTTCTTT
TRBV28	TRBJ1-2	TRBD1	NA	CAGRGQGADGYTF	TGTGCCGGCAGGGGACAGGGGGCGGATGGCTACACCTTC
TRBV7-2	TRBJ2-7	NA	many	CASSRDYEQYF	TGTGCCAGCAGCCGGGACTACGAGCAGTACTTC
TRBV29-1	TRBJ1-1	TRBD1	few	CSVATGANTEAFF	TGCAGCGTTGCTACAGGGGCGAACACTGAAGCTTTCTTT
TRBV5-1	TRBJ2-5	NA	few	CASWNGDQETQYF	TGCGCCAGCTGGAACGGGGACCAAGAGACCCAGTACTTC
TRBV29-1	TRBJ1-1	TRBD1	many	CSAQGAGTEAFF	TGCAGCGCGCAGGGGGCAGGGACTGAAGCTTTCTTT
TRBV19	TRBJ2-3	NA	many	CASKAQGGTDTQYF	TGTGCCAGTAAGGCGCAGGGCGGGACAGATACGCAGTATTTT
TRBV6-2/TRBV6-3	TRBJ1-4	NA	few	CASSTDVIGIREKLFF	TGTGCCAGCAGTACGGACGTAATAGGGATTCGGGAAAAACTGTTTTTT
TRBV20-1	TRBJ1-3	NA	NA	CSATVNLAGNTIYF	TGCAGTGCTACTGTAAACTTAGCTGGAAACACCATATATTTT
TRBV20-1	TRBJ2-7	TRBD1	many	CSAYRGRTQGTYEQYF	TGCAGTGCATACAGAGGACGTACACAGGGGACCTACGAGCAGTACTTC
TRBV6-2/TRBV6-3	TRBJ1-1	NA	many	CASRLWDTEAFF	TGTGCCAGCAGACTATGGGACACTGAAGCTTTCTTT
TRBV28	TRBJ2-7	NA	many	CASSSALDGSYEQYF	TGTGCCAGCAGCTCCGCGCTAGACGGCTCCTACGAGCAGTACTTC
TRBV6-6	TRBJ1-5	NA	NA	CASGQRVPSNQPQHF	TGTGCCAGCGGCCAGCGGGTACCGAGCAATCAGCCCCAGCATTTT
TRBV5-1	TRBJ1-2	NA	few	CASSREDGGSYGYTF	TGCGCCAGCAGTCGGGAGGATGGGGGGTCCTATGGCTACACCTTC
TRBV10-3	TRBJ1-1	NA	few	CAITDYMNTEAFF	TGTGCCATCACGGATTACATGAACACTGAAGCTTTCTTT
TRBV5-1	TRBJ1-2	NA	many	CASSLTSSSDGYTF	TGCGCCAGCTCTCTCACCTCCAGTTCCGATGGCTACACCTTC
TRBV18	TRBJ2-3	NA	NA	CASSPRDHTDTQYF	TGTGCCAGCTCCCCTCGGGACCACACAGATACGCAGTATTTT
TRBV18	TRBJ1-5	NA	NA	CASSPAAQNGNQPQHF	TGTGCCAGCTCACCGGCGGCCCAAAACGGCAATCAGCCCCAGCATTTT
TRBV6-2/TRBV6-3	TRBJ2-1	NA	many	CASSPTRGVSYNEQFF	TGTGCCAGCAGCCCAACAAGGGGGGTGTCCTACAATGAGCAGTTCTTC
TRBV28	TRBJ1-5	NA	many	CASIPEGYHQPQHF	TGTGCCAGTATTCCTGAGGGGTATCATCAGCCCCAGCATTTT
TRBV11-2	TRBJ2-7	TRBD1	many	CASSLEGTGIYEQYF	TGTGCCAGCAGCTTAGAGGGGACAGGGATCTACGAGCAGTACTTC
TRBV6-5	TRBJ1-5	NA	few	CASSYGRAPNQPQHF	TGTGCCAGCAGTTACGGGAGGGCCCCCAATCAGCCCCAGCATTTT
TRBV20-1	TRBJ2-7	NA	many	CSAQSNGYEQYF	TGCAGTGCCCAGAGTAACGGATACGAGCAGTACTTC
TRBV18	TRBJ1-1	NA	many	CASQKGTEAFF	TGTGCCAGCCAAAAGGGGACTGAAGCTTTCTTT
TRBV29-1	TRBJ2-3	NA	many	CSVGSPRDTQYF	TGCAGCGTTGGTTCCCCCCGAGATACGCAGTATTTT
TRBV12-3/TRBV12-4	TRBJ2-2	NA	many	CASNQVSNTGELFF	TGTGCCAGCAACCAGGTGTCGAACACCGGGGAGCTGTTTTTT
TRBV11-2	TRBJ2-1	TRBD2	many	CASSLGVLRETNNEQFF	TGTGCCAGCAGCTTAGGAGTACTGCGGGAGACAAACAATGAGCAGTTCTTC
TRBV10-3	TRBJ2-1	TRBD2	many	CAIMPGLAGGPNEQFF	TGTGCCATCATGCCGGGACTAGCGGGAGGGCCGAATGAGCAGTTCTTC
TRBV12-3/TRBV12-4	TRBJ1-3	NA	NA	CALQNPERNTIYF	TGTGCCTTACAGAACCCTGAGAGAAACACCATATATTTT
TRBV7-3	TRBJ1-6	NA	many	CASSRDLNSPLHF	TGTGCCAGCAGCCGGGACTTAAATTCACCCCTCCACTTT
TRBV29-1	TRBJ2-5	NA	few	CSVESNGLPIATQYF	TGCAGCGTTGAAAGTAATGGACTACCGATTGCGACCCAGTACTTC
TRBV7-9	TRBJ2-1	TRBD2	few	CASSFLTSGRYHKDEQFF	TGTGCCAGCAGCTTTCTCACTAGCGGGAGGTACCATAAGGATGAGCAGTTCTTC
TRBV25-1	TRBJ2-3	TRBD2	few	CASSTSGISTDTQYF	TGTGCCAGCAGTACTAGCGGGATTAGCACAGATACGCAGTATTTT
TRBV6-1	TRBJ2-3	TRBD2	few	CASRKRGSGKTTSTDTQYF	TGTGCCAGCAGGAAAAGGGGTAGCGGGAAGACTACTAGCACAGATACGCAGTATTTT